A selection of T cell receptor beta chains follows, all from one sample in a study of siplizumab effects on memory and regulatory T cells. Clones were read by immunoSEQ multiplex PCR, and TCRdb kept only the in-frame ones, dropping some. The repertoire includes about 85,000 clones, over 90% of them detected once, and about 18% sits in the top ten. Sequenced material: CD8+ T cells sorted from blood. The receptor source for this set is a human donor in good health. Both conserved end residues are part of each CDR3. Fields, in order: clone size, J gene, D gene, V gene, CDR3 protein, CDR3 DNA. A D gene is named only where the DNA matches it firmly. Expanded clones are given a class, and other clones once, few, many or no size at all.

-	TRBJ2-7	-	TRBV6-1	CASSDFGSSYEQYF	TGTGCCAGCAGTGATTTCGGGAGCTCCTACGAGCAGTACTTC
-	TRBJ2-3	-	TRBV27	CASGPAPGDTQYF	TGTGCCAGCGGCCCGGCCCCGGGGGATACGCAGTATTTT
-	TRBJ2-3	TRBD2	TRBV9	CASSVAGTSGISDTQYF	TGTGCCAGCAGCGTGGCCGGGACTAGCGGGATATCAGATACGCAGTATTTT
-	TRBJ2-7	-	TRBV7-2	CASSFGRLSGALPSHEQYF	TGTGCCAGCAGCTTTGGGAGGTTGTCGGGGGCCCTTCCATCTCACGAGCAGTACTTC
-	TRBJ1-1	TRBD1	TRBV2	CASSEGQGVGEAFF	TGTGCCAGCAGTGAAGGACAGGGGGTTGGTGAAGCTTTCTTT
-	TRBJ2-1	TRBD2	TRBV19	CASSIRDYLGNEQFF	TGTGCCAGTAGTATCCGGGACTACCTGGGGAATGAGCAGTTCTTC
-	TRBJ1-2	TRBD1	TRBV19	CATWTGYGYTF	TGTGCCACCTGGACAGGGTATGGCTACACCTTC
-	TRBJ2-7	TRBD2	TRBV6-6	CASSFISGRAQDEQYF	TGTGCCAGCAGCTTCATCAGCGGGAGGGCCCAGGACGAGCAGTACTTC
-	TRBJ2-6	-	TRBV19	CASSIEGDSGANVLTF	TGTGCCAGTAGTATAGAGGGGGACTCTGGGGCCAACGTCCTGACTTTC
-	TRBJ2-7	-	TRBV12-5	CASGSPTGRTYEQYF	TGTGCTAGTGGTTCCCCTACTGGCCGTACCTACGAGCAGTACTTC
-	TRBJ2-3	-	TRBV4-1	CASSQVILRAITDTQYF	TGCGCCAGCAGCCAAGTAATCCTCAGGGCTATCACAGATACGCAGTATTTT
-	TRBJ2-4	-	TRBV7-8	CASSLSGKNIQYF	TGTGCCAGCAGCTTAAGTGGCAAAAACATTCAGTACTTC
-	TRBJ2-7	-	TRBV7-2	CASSLVPLGPYEQYF	TGTGCCAGCAGCTTAGTCCCCTTGGGGCCCTACGAGCAGTACTTC
-	TRBJ2-7	TRBD2	TRBV7-3	CASSLGLGYEQYF	TGTGCCAGCAGCTTAGGACTAGGGTACGAGCAGTACTTC
-	TRBJ2-2	-	TRBV6-5	CASSWAGMTGELFF	TGTGCCAGCAGTTGGGCAGGGATGACCGGGGAGCTGTTTTTT
-	TRBJ2-7	-	TRBV29-1	CSVEARSSGAYEQYF	TGCAGCGTTGAAGCGAGGTCCAGCGGTGCCTACGAGCAGTACTTC
-	TRBJ1-1	-	TRBV10-1	CASSEGLGTEAFF	TGCGCCAGCAGTGAGGGGCTCGGCACTGAAGCTTTCTTT
-	TRBJ2-5	TRBD2	TRBV28	CASVSREVGETQYF	TGTGCCAGCGTCTCGCGGGAGGTCGGTGAGACCCAGTACTTC
few	TRBJ2-1	-	TRBV5-1	CASSLAGNEQFF	TGCGCCAGCAGCTTGGCTGGGAATGAGCAGTTCTTC
-	TRBJ2-2	TRBD1	TRBV28	CASSPGVQGAGELFF	TGTGCCAGCAGTCCAGGGGTCCAGGGGGCCGGGGAGCTGTTTTTT
-	TRBJ2-3	-	TRBV5-1	CASSSWTYFGTDTQYF	TGCGCCAGCAGCTCTTGGACTTATTTTGGCACAGATACGCAGTATTTT
-	TRBJ2-7	TRBD2	TRBV29-1	CSVEEGGDPKQYF	TGCAGCGTTGAAGAGGGGGGGGACCCTAAGCAGTACTTC
-	TRBJ1-2	-	TRBV29-1	CSVVYRDGYTF	TGCAGCGTTGTTTATCGGGATGGCTACACCTTC
once	TRBJ2-7	TRBD2	TRBV6-1	CASREGGYEQYF	TGTGCCAGCCGGGAGGGAGGATACGAGCAGTACTTC
-	TRBJ2-7	TRBD1	TRBV7-8	CASSFSTRTGRYEQYF	TGTGCCAGCAGCTTCAGTACTCGGACAGGCCGATACGAGCAGTACTTC
-	TRBJ2-1	TRBD2	TRBV29-1	CSVHGLAGDTGVSFF	TGCAGCGTCCACGGGCTAGCGGGGGATACTGGGGTGTCGTTCTTC
once	TRBJ2-7	TRBD2	TRBV19	CASSISGREANEQYF	TGTGCCAGTAGTATATCAGGGAGGGAGGCGAACGAGCAGTACTTC
-	TRBJ2-1	-	TRBV11-2	CASRAAGTLTLGQFF	TGTGCCAGCAGAGCGGCCGGGACTCTAACGCTGGGGCAGTTCTTC
-	TRBJ2-1	TRBD2	TRBV5-5	CASSLIAGLADLYNEQFF	TGTGCCAGCAGCTTAATAGCCGGACTAGCGGACCTCTACAATGAGCAGTTCTTC
-	TRBJ2-1	-	TRBV21-1	CASRGRGRAINEQFF	TGTGCCAGCAGGGGCCGCGGGAGGGCCATCAATGAGCAGTTCTTC
-	TRBJ2-7	TRBD1	TRBV15	CATSARQGPYEQYF	TGTGCCACCAGCGCCCGACAGGGGCCCTACGAGCAGTACTTC
-	TRBJ2-1	-	TRBV7-8	CASSLGTHEQFF	TGTGCCAGCAGCTTAGGGACTCATGAGCAGTTCTTC
-	TRBJ1-1	-	TRBV5-4	CASSLEYTEAFF	TGTGCCAGCAGCTTGGAGTACACTGAAGCTTTCTTT
-	TRBJ2-5	-	TRBV5-1	CASSQKDSGPWETQYF	TGCGCCAGCAGCCAAAAAGACTCCGGGCCTTGGGAGACCCAGTACTTC
-	TRBJ2-2	-	TRBV19	CASSPLGIGELFF	TGTGCCAGTAGTCCGTTAGGGATCGGGGAGCTGTTTTTT
-	TRBJ2-5	TRBD2	TRBV27	CASSPIRTSGSSETQYF	TGTGCCAGCAGTCCTATTCGGACTAGCGGGAGTTCGGAGACCCAGTACTTC
-	TRBJ2-3	TRBD2	TRBV14	CASSPPAFLAAPRDTQYF	TGTGCCAGCAGCCCACCGGCCTTCCTAGCGGCCCCACGGGATACGCAGTATTTT
-	TRBJ2-7	-	TRBV27	CASNGTPYEQYF	TGTGCCAGCAACGGGACCCCTTACGAGCAGTACTTC
once	TRBJ2-7	TRBD1	TRBV29-1	CSVAPDRGAYEQYF	TGCAGCGTTGCTCCGGACAGGGGGGCCTACGAGCAGTACTTC
-	TRBJ2-1	-	TRBV7-2	CASSFSGTYNEQFF	TGTGCCAGCAGTTTTTCGGGAACCTACAATGAGCAGTTCTTC
-	TRBJ2-1	-	TRBV11-2	CASSLGAGDEQFF	TGTGCCAGCAGCTTAGGGGCTGGGGATGAGCAGTTCTTC
-	TRBJ2-2	TRBD1	TRBV19	CASSIGNRGLGGELFF	TGTGCCAGTAGTATAGGAAACAGGGGGCTCGGCGGGGAGCTGTTTTTT
-	TRBJ2-7	-	TRBV14	CASSHRGGEDLYEQYF	TGTGCCAGCAGCCACCGCGGAGGGGAGGACCTCTACGAGCAGTACTTC
-	TRBJ2-7	TRBD1	TRBV19	CASSISGGETYEQYF	TGTGCCAGTAGTATCTCAGGGGGCGAAACCTACGAGCAGTACTTC
-	TRBJ2-7	-	TRBV27	CASSRTSSYEQYF	TGTGCCAGCAGTCGGACTTCAAGCTACGAGCAGTACTTC
-	TRBJ1-1	-	TRBV6-1	CASSVGGTNTEAFF	TGTGCCAGCAGTGTTGGTGGGACAAACACTGAAGCTTTCTTT